This is a list of T cell receptor beta chains from one sample in a study of cytomegalovirus exposure and HLA in healthy donors. Profiling relied on immunoSEQ multiplex PCR, and the TCRdb table lists in-frame clones only, not all of them. The repertoire has some 80,000 clones, around 79% of them found once; the top ten carry roughly 13%. The sequencing sample was made of PBMCs. The receptor set was obtained from a human donor in good health. The CDR3 runs from the conserved cysteine through the conserved F or W. Fields, in order: D gene, clone size, J gene, V gene, CDR3 protein, CDR3 DNA. The D gene is left open where the match is weak. A clone size is listed for some rows: how often the clone was seen (once, few, many), or a class if it is expanded.

>.|.|TRBJ1-1|TRBV6-5
CASSYGRGPNTEAFF
TGTGCCAGCAGTTACGGGCGGGGACCGAACACTGAAGCTTTCTTT
>TRBD1|.|TRBJ2-5|TRBV28
CASSSPGTGGETQYF
TGTGCCAGCAGTTCACCCGGGACAGGGGGAGAGACCCAGTACTTC
>TRBD2|few|TRBJ2-3|TRBV27
CARGLAGTDTQYF
TGTGCCAGGGGACTAGCGGGGACAGATACGCAGTATTTT
>.|.|TRBJ1-2|TRBV7-9
CASATPAAGGADGYTF
TGTGCCAGCGCCACCCCAGCCGCGGGGGGCGCGGATGGCTACACCTTC
>.|.|TRBJ1-5|TRBV30
CAWSVFGREGVQPQNF
TGTGCCTGGAGTGTCTTTGGCAGGGAGGGGGTTCAGCCCCAGAATTTT
>.|few|TRBJ2-6|TRBV5-1
CASSPAGPSGANVLTF
TGCGCCAGCAGCCCGGCAGGGCCCTCTGGGGCCAACGTCCTGACTTTC
>TRBD2|few|TRBJ2-1|TRBV2
CASSRSGGAFNEQFF
TGTGCCAGCAGCCGTAGCGGGGGGGCCTTCAATGAGCAGTTCTTC
>.|.|TRBJ1-5|TRBV2
CASTGGNQPQHF
TGTGCCAGCACAGGGGGCAATCAGCCCCAGCATTTT
>.|once|TRBJ2-7|TRBV7-2
CASSLGGPRMNEQYF
TGTGCCAGCAGCTTAGGCGGTCCGCGAATGAACGAGCAGTACTTC
>TRBD1|.|TRBJ1-4|TRBV5-1
CASSSTKKTGGGEKLFF
TGCGCCAGCAGCTCGACAAAAAAGACAGGGGGCGGCGAAAAACTGTTTTTT
>TRBD1|.|TRBJ1-1|TRBV5-1
CASSWTGVNTEAFF
TGCGCCAGCAGCTGGACAGGGGTGAACACTGAAGCTTTCTTT
>.|.|TRBJ2-1|TRBV7-2
CASLAYNEQFF
TGTGCCAGCTTGGCTTACAATGAGCAGTTCTTC
>TRBD1|.|TRBJ1-1|TRBV19
CASSQGAVNTEAFF
TGTGCCAGTAGTCAGGGGGCGGTGAACACTGAAGCTTTCTTT
>.|.|TRBJ1-1|TRBV2
CASSPPAMNTEAFF
TGTGCCAGCAGTCCACCCGCGATGAACACTGAAGCTTTCTTT
>.|.|TRBJ1-5|TRBV5-6
CASSLGDQKPQHF
TGTGCCAGCAGCTTAGGGGATCAGAAGCCCCAGCATTTT
>.|.|TRBJ2-3|TRBV29-1
CSVESGTGNTQYF
TGCAGCGTTGAATCGGGTACGGGGAATACGCAGTATTTT
>TRBD2|.|TRBJ2-2|TRBV30
CAWSVGTSTGELFF
TGTGCCTGGAGCGTCGGGACTAGCACCGGGGAGCTGTTTTTT
>.|once|TRBJ1-5|TRBV7-2
CASSSSSGTKINQPQHF
TGTGCCAGCAGCTCTTCCTCCGGGACAAAAATTAATCAGCCCCAGCATTTT
>TRBD1|.|TRBJ1-4|TRBV5-1
CASSLQGEDEKLFF
TGCGCCAGCAGCCTACAGGGGGAGGATGAAAAACTGTTTTTT
>.|.|TRBJ2-5|TRBV6-5
CASSYQGQETQYF
TGTGCCAGCAGTTACCAGGGGCAAGAGACCCAGTACTTC
>.|few|TRBJ2-1|TRBV12-2
CASRLVRRAHNNEQFF
TGTGCAAGTCGCTTAGTTCGCAGGGCCCACAACAATGAGCAGTTCTTC
>.|few|TRBJ2-7|TRBV6-1
CASSEESHEQYF
TGTGCCAGCAGTGAGGAGTCCCACGAGCAGTACTTC
>.|.|TRBJ2-5|TRBV7-2
CASRAYSWETQYF
TGTGCCAGCAGAGCTTACTCTTGGGAGACCCAGTACTTC
>.|.|TRBJ1-6|TRBV6-1
CASSPLRQADSPLHF
TGTGCCAGCAGTCCCCTCCGACAGGCTGATTCACCCCTCCACTTT
>.|few|TRBJ2-5|TRBV19
CASSISPGLETQYF
TGTGCCAGTAGTATCAGTCCGGGGTTGGAGACCCAGTACTTC
>.|.|TRBJ2-7|TRBV11-2
CASQSGQHYEQYF
TGTGCCTCACAAAGCGGGCAGCACTACGAGCAGTACTTC
>TRBD1|.|TRBJ2-3|TRBV29-1
CSVATIGQGGTDTQYF
TGCAGCGTCGCCACTATCGGACAGGGCGGCACAGATACGCAGTATTTT
>TRBD1|few|TRBJ1-1|TRBV5-1
CASSAYLTGKNTEAFF
TGCGCCAGCAGCGCCTACCTGACAGGGAAGAACACTGAAGCTTTCTTT
>TRBD1|few|TRBJ2-7|TRBV6-6
CASSDRDRSYEQYF
TGTGCCAGCAGTGACCGGGACAGGTCCTACGAGCAGTACTTC
>.|.|TRBJ2-5|TRBV7-2
CASSSPPGQSETQYF
TGTGCCAGCAGCTCCCCCCCGGGACAATCAGAGACCCAGTACTTC
>TRBD1|.|TRBJ1-1|TRBV7-9
CASSFDRGRTFF
TGTGCCAGCAGCTTCGACAGGGGGCGAACTTTCTTT
>TRBD1|.|TRBJ1-5|TRBV2
CASLGQGQPQNF
TGTGCCAGCCTGGGACAGGGGCAGCCCCAGAATTTT
>.|.|TRBJ1-2|TRBV7-6
CASSPDKFSYTF
TGTGCCAGCAGCCCCGACAAGTTCAGCTACACCTTC
>TRBD2|.|TRBJ2-1|TRBV30
CAGRGVTPYNEQFF
TGTGCCGGGAGGGGAGTGACCCCCTACAATGAGCAGTTCTTC
>TRBD1|.|TRBJ1-5|TRBV2
CASSWDRGTDQPQHF
TGTGCCAGCAGCTGGGACAGGGGGACCGATCAGCCCCAGCATTTT
>.|.|TRBJ2-7|TRBV7-8
CASSLGARTSYEQYF
TGTGCCAGCAGCTTAGGTGCAAGAACTTCCTACGAGCAGTACTTC
>.|.|TRBJ2-1|TRBV4-1
CASSQDPLADEQFF
TGCGCCAGCAGCCAAGATCCCCTAGCCGATGAGCAGTTCTTC
>.|.|TRBJ2-3|TRBV19
CASSIAYSTDTQYF
TGTGCCAGTAGTATCGCTTACTCAACAGATACGCAGTATTTT
>.|.|TRBJ2-2|TRBV4-1
CASSQRQGRPAGELFF
TGCGCCAGCAGCCAAAGGCAGGGGCGACCGGCCGGGGAGCTGTTTTTT
>TRBD2|.|TRBJ2-1|TRBV6-5
CASTLGEGDNEQFF
TGTGCCAGCACCCTAGGGGAGGGTGACAATGAGCAGTTCTTC
>TRBD2|.|TRBJ2-3|TRBV9
CASRAGATDTQYF
TGTGCCAGCAGAGCGGGGGCTACAGATACGCAGTATTTT
>TRBD1|.|TRBJ2-1|TRBV7-2
CASSSGQGIDNEQFF
TGTGCCAGCAGCTCGGGACAGGGGATCGACAATGAGCAGTTCTTC
>TRBD1|few|TRBJ1-2|TRBV7-2
CASSLNAGGYGYTF
TGTGCCAGCAGCTTAAATGCAGGGGGCTATGGCTACACCTTC
>TRBD1|.|TRBJ2-2|TRBV7-9
CASSLAGQGENTGELFF
TGTGCCAGCAGCTTAGCCGGACAGGGAGAAAACACCGGGGAGCTGTTTTTT
>.|.|TRBJ2-7|TRBV7-2
CASSLDVGGLNSYEQYF
TGTGCCAGCAGCTTAGATGTCGGCGGGTTGAACTCCTACGAGCAGTACTTC
>.|.|TRBJ1-1|TRBV2
CASSDQTIGTEAFF
TGTGCCAGCAGTGACCAGACGATCGGGACTGAAGCTTTCTTT
>TRBD1|.|TRBJ1-2|TRBV30
CAWRGQGAANYGYTF
TGTGCCTGGAGGGGGCAGGGGGCGGCTAACTATGGCTACACCTTC
>.|.|TRBJ1-1|TRBV5-1
CASRADGGLDTEAFF
TGCGCCAGCAGAGCGGACGGGGGGTTAGACACTGAAGCTTTCTTT
>.|once|TRBJ1-2|TRBV30
CAWARQNNYGYTF
TGTGCCTGGGCTCGACAGAATAACTATGGCTACACCTTC
>.|.|TRBJ1-1|TRBV9
CASSVFSGGRSNTEAFF
TGTGCCAGCAGCGTCTTCTCCGGTGGCAGGTCGAACACTGAAGCTTTCTTT
>TRBD1|.|TRBJ2-7|TRBV7-9
CASSLGQGNGQYF
TGTGCCAGCAGCTTAGGACAGGGTAATGGGCAGTACTTC
>.|.|TRBJ2-1|TRBV5-4
CASSFIGSLNEQFF
TGTGCCAGCAGCTTTATCGGTTCCCTCAATGAGCAGTTCTTC
>.|.|TRBJ2-3|TRBV2
CASSAGAGVTDTQYF
TGTGCCAGCAGTGCCGGGGCAGGGGTCACAGATACGCAGTATTTT